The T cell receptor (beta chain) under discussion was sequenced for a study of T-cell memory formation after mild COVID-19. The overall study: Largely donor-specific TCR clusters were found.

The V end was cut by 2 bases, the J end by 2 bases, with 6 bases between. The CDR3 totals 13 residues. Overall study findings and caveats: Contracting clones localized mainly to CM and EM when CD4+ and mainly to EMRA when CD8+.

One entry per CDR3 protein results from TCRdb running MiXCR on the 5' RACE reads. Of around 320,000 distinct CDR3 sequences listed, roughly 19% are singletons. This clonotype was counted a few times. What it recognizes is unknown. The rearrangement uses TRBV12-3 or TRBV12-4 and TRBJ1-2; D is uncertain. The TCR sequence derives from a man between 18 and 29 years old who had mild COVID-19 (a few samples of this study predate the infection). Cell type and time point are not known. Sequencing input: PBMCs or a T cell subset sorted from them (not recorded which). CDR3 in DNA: TGTGCCAGCAGTTTACTGGGGAACTATGGCTACACCTTC. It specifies CASSLLGNYGYTF.